This T cell receptor beta chain was profiled in a study of T cell responses to AZD1222 COVID-19 vaccine. Study results and limitations: Targeting of unmutated variant regions was reportedly seen in nearly half of spike-specific TCRs. Donors in the cohort were predominantly white British and more often female, and clonal diversity was possibly underestimated.

Germline V lookup: CDR1 LGHNA, CDR2 YNFKEQ. V lost 0 bases to trimming and J lost 6 bases; unmatched junction nucleotides: 8. The CDR3 contains 16 residues. Profiled with immunoSEQ multiplex PCR; TCRdb holds only in-frame clones, not every one. The sample contains around 150,000 clones, around 90% of which appear only once. For this clone: Its specificity is not known.

Investigators merged groups given second doses at roughly 4 or roughly 12 weeks. Specimen: peripheral blood, collected 28 days after the second AZD1222 dose. This TCR derives from an adult who received the AZD1222 COVID-19 vaccine. The chain couples TRBV4-2 to TRBJ2-7; 10 bases are shared with TRBD2. CDR3 amino acids: CASSQDPAGGPGEQYF. In DNA form, the CDR3 reads TGTGCCAGCAGCCAAGATCCAGCGGGAGGGCCCGGCGAGCAGTACTTC.